This T cell receptor beta chain was identified during a study of Tregs in tolerant kidney transplant recipients. Findings of the study overall: Changing PCR primers prevented nucleotide comparison between some patients' samples. Biological reproducibility was not directly addressed, but technical replication error appeared minimal. Findings come from small patient numbers and require larger validation.

Remarks on this clone: The antigen is unknown.

The germline CDR1 and CDR2 sequences are SGHNT and YENEEA. The CDR3 loop spans 12 amino acids. The V end lost 3 bases, the J end lost 8 bases, and 8 bases lay between the germline ends. TCRdb keeps only in-frame clones here, not all; method: immunoSEQ multiplex PCR. The data show tens of thousands of clones, with under 98% seen just once and around 0.34% held by the top ten. The specimen was Tregs from blood, collected before the transplant. This clonotype originated in a human donor who received a combined kidney and bone marrow transplant. The chain combines TRBV11-3 with TRBJ2-1, with a weak D call TRBD2 (6 bases). CDR3 sequence (DNA): TGTGCCAGCAGCTTGGGACTCTATGAGCAGTTCTTC. Its protein product is CASSLGLYEQFF.